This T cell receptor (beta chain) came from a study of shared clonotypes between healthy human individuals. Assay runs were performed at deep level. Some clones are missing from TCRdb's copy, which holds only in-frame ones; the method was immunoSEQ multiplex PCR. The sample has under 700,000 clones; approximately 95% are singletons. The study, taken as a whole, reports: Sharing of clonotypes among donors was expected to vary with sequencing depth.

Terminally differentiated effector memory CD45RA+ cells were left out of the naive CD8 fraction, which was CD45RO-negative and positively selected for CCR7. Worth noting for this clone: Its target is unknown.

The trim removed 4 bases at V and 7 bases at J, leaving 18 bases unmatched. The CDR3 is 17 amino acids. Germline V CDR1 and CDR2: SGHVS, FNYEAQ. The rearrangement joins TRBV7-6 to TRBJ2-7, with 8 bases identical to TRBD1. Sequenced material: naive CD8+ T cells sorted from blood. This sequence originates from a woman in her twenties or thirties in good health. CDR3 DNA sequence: TGTGCCAGCAGCTGGATGCGAAACGGGCAGGGGGCAGGGGAGCAGTACTTC. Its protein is CASSWMRNGQGAGEQYF.